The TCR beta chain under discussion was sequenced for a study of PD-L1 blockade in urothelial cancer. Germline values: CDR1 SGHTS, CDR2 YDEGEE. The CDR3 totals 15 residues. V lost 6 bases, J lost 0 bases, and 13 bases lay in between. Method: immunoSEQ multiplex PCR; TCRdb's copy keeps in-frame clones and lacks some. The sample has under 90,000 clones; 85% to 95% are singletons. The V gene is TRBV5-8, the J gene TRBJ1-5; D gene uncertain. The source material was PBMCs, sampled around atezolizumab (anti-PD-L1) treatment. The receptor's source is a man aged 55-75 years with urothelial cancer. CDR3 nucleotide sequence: TGTGCCAGCATCCTGGGCCACGGTAGCAATCAGCCCCAGCATTTT. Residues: CASILGHGSNQPQHF.